These 9 T cell receptor beta chains were all obtained from the same sample, sequenced in a study of T cells in localized non-small cell lung cancer. Clones were read by immunoSEQ multiplex PCR, and TCRdb kept only the in-frame ones, dropping some. This sample yields approximately 43,000 clones, of which 88% are seen a single time; about 2.5% belongs to the top ten. The specimen comprised peripheral blood, sampled before any cancer treatment. The source of these receptors is a female donor older than 55 with stage I squamous cell lung carcinoma.

The gene calls are TRBV19 and TRBJ1-3, with 10 bases aligning to TRBD1. With 5 bases clipped from V and 3 bases from J, the junction kept 10 bases outside the gene matches. CDR3 size: 17 residues. From germline, CDR1 is LNHDA and CDR2 SQIVND (reference sequence). DNA for the CDR3: TGTGCCAGTAGTCCCACCGGGACAGGGGAAGTTGGAAACACCATATATTTT. Translated, it gives CASSPTGTGEVGNTIYF.

This clone was counted a single time. This sequence joins TRBV5-6 and TRBJ1-2, with TRBD1 matching 7 bases. Looked up from germline, CDR1 is SGHDT and CDR2 is YYEEEE. The CDR3 runs to 13 residues. The trim removed 6 bases at V and 6 bases at J, leaving 8 bases unmatched. CDR3 in amino acids: CASNLGGAHGYTF. The DNA for the CDR3 is TGTGCCAGCAACCTAGGGGGCGCGCATGGCTACACCTTC.

The chain employs TRBV6-5 and TRBJ1-5; D not certain. V lost 4 bases and J 5 bases, leaving 6 bases between the germline ends. The CDR3 is 12 amino acids. Looked up from germline, CDR1 is MNHEY and CDR2 is SVGAGI. The CDR3 loop reads CASSFGDQPQHF. As DNA, the CDR3 is TGTGCCAGCAGTTTTGGGGATCAGCCCCAGCATTTT.

This clone was recorded once. The V call is TRBV5-1, the J call TRBJ1-1; D unclear. CDR3 length: 13 amino acids. Germline V CDR1 and CDR2: SGHRS, YFSETQ. V gave up 0 bases and J gave up 1 base, with 4 bases separating them. The CDR3 region has the DNA TGCGCCAGCAGCTTGGAGAGGAACACTGAAGCTTTCTTT. Its translation is CASSLERNTEAFF.

J is TRBJ2-1 and V is TRBV13; a possible D gene is TRBD2 (6 bases). V was trimmed by 0 bases and J by 7 bases, leaving 19 bases between them. The CDR3 has 17 amino acids. From germline, CDR1 is PRHDT and CDR2 FYEKMQ (reference sequence). The CDR3 DNA follows: TGTGCCAGCAGCTTAGGATCCCGCGGGGTCCCCTGGAATGAGCAGTTCTTC. This codes for CASSLGSRGVPWNEQFF.

The chain joins TRBV12-5 to TRBJ2-3, with 7 bases that match TRBD2. V lost 5 bases to trimming and J lost 2 bases; unmatched junction nucleotides: 7. Germline CDR1 is LGHNT and CDR2 is FRNRAP. The CDR3 runs 15 residues. CDR3 nucleotides: TGTGCTAGTGGTCCTCCAGCGGGACTCACAGATACGCAGTATTTT. Protein sequence: CASGPPAGLTDTQYF.

V usage is TRBV11-3 and J usage is TRBJ2-3; the D gene is possibly TRBD2 (5 bases). The V gene lost 5 bases and the J gene lost 2 bases, with 14 bases spanning the gap. CDR1 and CDR2 (germline): SGHNT, YENEEA. This CDR3 region has 15 residues. CDR3 sequence reads: CASSDTGSPTDTQYF. The CDR3 nucleotides are TGTGCCAGCAGCGATACGGGATCTCCCACAGATACGCAGTATTTT.

This rearrangement joins TRBV5-1 to TRBJ1-1, with D possibly being TRBD1 (5 bases). V was shortened by 1 base and J by 0 bases, with 10 bases between the two germline ends. There are 15 residues in the CDR3. Germline CDR1 and CDR2: SGHRS and YFSETQ. CDR3 protein: CASSLFRGVNTEAFF. The CDR3 DNA reads as TGCGCCAGCAGCTTGTTTCGGGGGGTGAACACTGAAGCTTTCTTT. Together with reference TRBV5-1 and TRBJ1-1, the CDR3 gives the full variable domain: KAGVTQTPRYLIKTRGQQVTLSCSPISGHRSVSWYQQTPGQGLQFLFEYFSETQRNKGNFPGRFSGRQFSNSRSEMNVSTLELGDSALYLCASSLFRGVNTEAFFGQGTRLTVV.

This clone appeared a few times. The V gene is TRBV4-3, the J gene TRBJ2-3; D is ambiguous. V lost 4 bases and J lost 6, with 11 bases in between. The CDR3 has 13 amino acids. CDR1 is LGHNA and CDR2 is YSLEER in the germline V gene. The CDR3 sequence is CASSPPFQDTQYF. Here the CDR3 DNA reads TGCGCCAGCAGCCCCCCCTTTCAGGATACGCAGTATTTT.